Presented here are 27 T cell receptor beta chains from one specimen sequenced in a study of regulatory T cells in long-lasting Graves disease. Libraries of TCR beta came from iRepertoire HTBI primers plus Arm-PCR of CDR3 regions. TCRdb processed the multiplex PCR reads anew with MiXCR; each CDR3 protein has one entry. The sample yields 350,000 to 400,000 distinct CDR3 sequences, 15% to 19% seen once. Time point defined: newly diagnosed GD, antithyroid drugs for less than 3 months. RNA from PBMCs was the source of the TCR library. The source material was peripheral blood mononuclear cells (PBMCs), sampled at new diagnosis, from a patient treated with antithyroid drugs. The receptor set was obtained from a female donor with Graves disease.

The chain carries TRBV13 and TRBJ2-3; 14 nucleotides align to TRBD2. This CDR3 has 18 residues. V dropped 5 bases and J dropped 7; count of bases not matched to a gene: 14. Germline V lookup: CDR1 PRHDT, CDR2 FYEKMQ (reference sequence). CDR3 residues: CASSPRLAGGPVAHTQYF. CDR3 sequence (DNA): TGTGCCAGCAGCCCGCGACTAGCGGGGGGGCCCGTGGCGCATACGCAGTATTTT.

The chain employs TRBV20-1 and TRBJ1-5; D perhaps matches TRBD1 (6 bases). Germline values: CDR1 DFQATT, CDR2 SNEGSKA (reference sequence). The CDR3 runs to 14 residues. Trimming took 0 bases from V and 7 from J, leaving 13 bases between them. The CDR3 spells CSARDDRKIQPQHF. CDR3 sequence (DNA): TGCAGTGCTAGAGACGACAGGAAAATCCAGCCCCAGCATTTT.

As for this clonotype: A much larger clonotype is one base distant, so this may be a read error. This chain uses TRBV30 with TRBJ2-3; weak D call: TRBD2 (6 bases). Germline V CDR1 and CDR2: GTSNPN, SVGIG (reference sequence). Trimming stripped 2 bases from V and 3 bases from J, with 18 bases between. This CDR3 region has 16 residues. This CDR3 is CAWSRFGRPGTDTQYF. In DNA form, the CDR3 reads TGTGCCTGGAGTAGGTTTGGGAGGCCGGGTACAGATACGCAGTATTTT.

This clonotype showed up just a few times. The chain is built from TRBV20-1 and TRBJ1-4, with 9 bases identical to TRBD1. The V gene end was trimmed by 2 bases and the J gene end by 3 bases; junction bases not matched to a gene: 16. The CDR3 contains 19 residues. CDR1 DFQATT and CDR2 SNEGSKA come from the germline V gene (reference sequence). The CDR3 reads CSARSPKQGAVLSNEKLFF. In DNA, the CDR3 is TGCAGTGCTAGATCCCCCAAACAGGGGGCAGTTCTTTCTAATGAAAAACTGTTTTTT.

This clonotype has at least ten counts. The J gene is TRBJ1-1, the V gene TRBV27, with D unresolved. This CDR3 comprises 11 residues. Trimming cost V 10 bases and J 1 base, with 7 bases left between them. Germline CDR1 reads MNHEY; CDR2 reads SMNVEV (reference sequence). The CDR3 loop is CATAKNTEAFF. DNA for the CDR3: TGTGCCACGGCGAAGAACACTGAAGCTTTCTTT.

This clonotype occurred many times. This rearrangement joins TRBV20-1 to TRBJ2-4, with 14 bases fitting TRBD2. The V and J ends lost 2 bases and 7 bases, in that order; junction bases with no gene match: 19. Looked up from germline, CDR1 is DFQATT and CDR2 is SNEGSKA (reference sequence). The CDR3 spans 20 residues. DNA of the CDR3: TGCAGTGCTAGACCTAAGGGACTAGCGGGGGCCTCGTCGGTCGGGAACATTCAGTACTTC. Translated: CSARPKGLAGASSVGNIQYF.

This clonotype was recorded many times. The chain joins TRBV7-9 to TRBJ1-4; the D gene is possibly TRBD1 (5 bases). V lost 3 bases, J lost 8 bases, and 13 bases lay in between. The length of the CDR3 is 14 residues. CDR1 SEHNR and CDR2 FQNEAQ come from the germline V gene (reference sequence). The CDR3, as DNA: TGTGCCAGCAGCTTTTTACACCAGGGCGAAAAACTGTTTTTT. Its protein product is CASSFLHQGEKLFF.

The chain has TRBV27 and TRBJ2-3, with a weak D call TRBD2 (5 bases). The germline V and J ends were trimmed by 0 bases and 0 bases, with 10 bases remaining between them. CDR1 and CDR2 from the germline V gene are MNHEY and SMNVEV (reference sequence). The CDR3 consists of 16 residues. CDR3 sequence: CASSLSPTGSTDTQYF. The CDR3 coding sequence is TGTGCCAGCAGTTTATCTCCTACGGGGAGCACAGATACGCAGTATTTT.

This clonotype was seen a handful of times. A much larger clone differs by one base, so this may be a read error. The rearrangement joins TRBV7-9 to TRBJ2-1, with 12 bases fitting TRBD1. The CDR3 is made up of 18 amino acids. CDR1 is SEHNR, CDR2 FQNEAQ, per germline (reference sequence). CDR3 DNA: TGTGCCAGCAGCTCCGGGACAGGGGGCACGAGCTCCTACGATGAGCAGTTCTTC. Amino acids: CASSSGTGGTSSYDEQFF.

This clonotype appeared a few times. The chain couples TRBV24-1 to TRBJ2-5; TRBD1 matches 10 bases. The CDR3 contains 15 residues. Per the germline V gene, CDR1 is KGHDR and CDR2 is SFDVKD. The ends lost 3 bases at V and 5 bases at J; junction bases unmatched: 5. CDR3 DNA: TGTGCCACCAGTGATCCGACAGGGGGCGAGGAGACCCAGTACTTC. This codes for CATSDPTGGEETQYF.

This clonotype was seen at least ten times. This CDR3 is CSARNLAVSYNEQFF. The CDR3 region has the DNA TGCAGTGCTAGAAATCTAGCGGTTTCCTACAATGAGCAGTTCTTC. The chain links TRBV20-1 to TRBJ2-1; 7 bases align to TRBD2. The CDR3 runs 15 residues. From germline, CDR1 is DFQATT and CDR2 SNEGSKA (reference sequence). With V trimmed by 2 bases and J by 1 base, 5 bases remained unmatched.

This clonotype was observed at least ten times. The chain combines TRBV5-1 with TRBJ2-2, with TRBD1 matching over 7 bases. Looked up from germline, CDR1 is SGHRS and CDR2 is YFSETQ. V gave up 2 bases and J gave up 1 base; unmatched junction bases: 11. This CDR3 is built from 18 residues. The CDR3 loop is CASSFAGYRTGNTGELFF. CDR3 bases: TGCGCCAGCAGCTTTGCCGGATATAGGACAGGGAACACCGGGGAGCTGTTTTTT.

A few counts support this clonotype. This rearrangement joins TRBV19 to TRBJ1-3, with D perhaps TRBD1 (6 bases). CDR3 size: 16 residues. V gave up 5 bases and J gave up 0 bases, with 14 bases separating them. CDR1 LNHDA and CDR2 SQIVND come from the germline V gene (reference sequence). The CDR3 region has the DNA TGTGCCAGTAGTCTTGAAGGACAGACCTCTGGAAACACCATATATTTT. Its translation is CASSLEGQTSGNTIYF.

This clonotype appeared many times. J is TRBJ1-2 and V is TRBV15; weak D call: TRBD1 (5 bases). Deletions cut 0 bases from V and 0 bases from J, with 17 bases between. Germline loops: CDR1 LNHNV, CDR2 YYDKDF (reference sequence). CDR3 length: 18 residues. This chain's CDR3 is CATSRDGARTRSNYGYTF. CDR3 sequence (DNA): TGTGCCACCAGCAGAGATGGGGCAAGGACACGATCTAACTATGGCTACACCTTC.

At least ten counts were recorded for this clonotype. The chain recombines TRBV20-1 with TRBJ2-3; TRBD2 might be the D (5 bases). Germline V gene sequence: CDR1 DFQATT, CDR2 SNEGSKA (reference sequence). Between the trimmed V and J ends, which lost 3 bases and 6 bases, there was a span of 19 bases. The CDR3 loop spans 15 amino acids. CDR3 in DNA: TGCAGTGCTAGTTTCCTAGCCGGACCCCCGGATACGCAGTATTTT. Its translation is CSASFLAGPPDTQYF.

Ten or more counts support this clonotype. The chain uses TRBV20-1 and TRBJ2-7; D ambiguous. The CDR3 is 12 amino acids. The V end was cut by 3 bases, the J end by 4 bases, with 10 bases between. Germline V gives CDR1 DFQATT, CDR2 SNEGSKA (reference sequence). The DNA for the CDR3 is TGCAGTGCTAGCGGTGACTTTTACGAGCAGTACTTC. It yields the protein CSASGDFYEQYF.

The table lists this clonotype with many counts. The V call is TRBV6-1, the J call TRBJ2-1, with 11 bases identical to TRBD2. V lost 3 bases, J lost 13 bases, and 8 bases stayed unmatched. The CDR3 loop spans 14 amino acids. Germline lookup yields CDR1 MNHNS and CDR2 SASEGT. The CDR3 reads CASSDRGLAGGQFF. Here the CDR3 DNA reads TGTGCCAGCAGTGATCGGGGCCTAGCGGGAGGACAGTTCTTC.

In nucleotides, the CDR3 is TGTGCCAGCAGTTATAGCGGCTACAATGAGCAGTTCTTC. This encodes CASSYSGYNEQFF. This sequence joins TRBV12-3 or TRBV12-4 and TRBJ2-1; D may be TRBD2 (6 bases). V was clipped by 4 bases and J by 3 bases, with 7 bases between them. The CDR3 has 13 amino acids.

This clonotype was seen many times. The rearrangement joins TRBV12-5 to TRBJ2-1; D gene unclear. The CDR3 loop spans 12 amino acids. Trimming removed 6 bases at V and 5 bases at J, with 8 bases between. Germline V gene data show CDR1 as LGHNT and CDR2 as FRNRAP. Here the CDR3 reads CASGSRDNEQFF. The DNA of the CDR3 is TGTGCTAGTGGCTCCCGGGACAATGAGCAGTTCTTC.

V and J are TRBV7-2 and TRBJ1-1; TRBD1 might be the D (5 bases). The CDR3 is made up of 15 amino acids. Germline V gives CDR1 SGHTA, CDR2 FQGNSA. Trimming stripped 3 bases from V and 6 bases from J, with 17 bases between. CDR3 sequence reads: CASSFPGGTPPEAFF. The CDR3 bases are TGTGCCAGCAGCTTCCCCGGCGGGACCCCCCCTGAAGCTTTCTTT.

In this sample, this clonotype turned up many times. The chain couples TRBV28 to TRBJ1-5; perhaps TRBD1 as D (6 bases). The CDR3 is 16 residues long. Trimming cost V 1 base and J 7 bases, with 17 bases left between them. The germline V gene encodes CDR1 MDHEN and CDR2 SYDVKM. The DNA for the CDR3 is TGTGCCAGCAGTTTATTAGGGGGGGGTACACGACAGCCCCAGCATTTT. This gives the protein CASSLLGGGTRQPQHF.

This chain joins TRBV6-9 and TRBJ1-4, with TRBD1 as a possible D gene (5 bases). There are 16 residues in the CDR3. The germline V gene encodes CDR1 MNHGY and CDR2 SVAAGI. Deletions cut 4 bases from V and 0 bases from J, with 12 bases between. Written as DNA, the CDR3 is TGTGCCAGCAGTTGGGGCCCAGGTGCAACTAATGAAAAACTGTTTTTT. This gives the protein CASSWGPGATNEKLFF.

The table lists this clonotype with a count of one. The V call is TRBV7-3, the J call TRBJ2-1; D is tentatively TRBD1 or TRBD2 (6 bases each). Germline lookup yields CDR1 SGHTA and CDR2 FQGTGA. The CDR3 spans 16 residues. V was trimmed by 4 bases and J by 6 bases, leaving 19 bases between them. CDR3 DNA: TGTGCCAGCAGCTCACGACAGGTTGGGGGGTTCAATGAGCAGTTCTTC. This translates into CASSSRQVGGFNEQFF.

Only a few counts were recorded for this clonotype. This rearrangement joins TRBV12-3 or TRBV12-4 to TRBJ1-5, with D tentatively TRBD1 (6 bases). Trimming removed 6 bases from V and 11 bases from J, with 17 bases in between. CDR3 length: 13 amino acids. CDR3 in DNA: TGTGCCAGCAGCCAGGGGCCCCTCGACGCCCAGCATTTT. Translating gives CASSQGPLDAQHF.

In its sample, this clonotype was seen many times. This chain links TRBV28 with TRBJ2-3; D remains unclear. This CDR3 is built from 15 residues. The ends were cut back, 7 bases at V and 2 bases at J, with 16 bases in the middle. In germline, CDR1 is MDHEN, CDR2 SYDVKM. The CDR3 bases are TGTGCCAGCACCACCCCGGGTGGCCTCACAGATACGCAGTATTTT. Protein product: CASTTPGGLTDTQYF.

V is TRBV7-2 and J is TRBJ2-7, with 8 bases lining up with TRBD1. Looked up from germline, CDR1 is SGHTA and CDR2 is FQGNSA. J was trimmed by 2 bases and V by 0 bases; bases with no gene match: 9. The CDR3 has 17 amino acids. The CDR3 protein is CASSLASQGAFAYEQYF. The CDR3 region has the DNA TGTGCCAGCAGCTTAGCTAGTCAGGGGGCCTTTGCCTACGAGCAGTACTTC.

The chain couples TRBV27 to TRBJ1-1; maybe TRBD1 (5 bases). The V end was cut by 2 bases, the J end by 7 bases, with 11 bases between. The CDR3 loop spans 13 amino acids. CDR1 and CDR2 (germline): MNHEY, SMNVEV (reference sequence). This CDR3 reads CASSLGTGGEAFF. CDR3 in DNA: TGTGCCAGCAGTTTAGGGACGGGCGGTGAAGCTTTCTTT.